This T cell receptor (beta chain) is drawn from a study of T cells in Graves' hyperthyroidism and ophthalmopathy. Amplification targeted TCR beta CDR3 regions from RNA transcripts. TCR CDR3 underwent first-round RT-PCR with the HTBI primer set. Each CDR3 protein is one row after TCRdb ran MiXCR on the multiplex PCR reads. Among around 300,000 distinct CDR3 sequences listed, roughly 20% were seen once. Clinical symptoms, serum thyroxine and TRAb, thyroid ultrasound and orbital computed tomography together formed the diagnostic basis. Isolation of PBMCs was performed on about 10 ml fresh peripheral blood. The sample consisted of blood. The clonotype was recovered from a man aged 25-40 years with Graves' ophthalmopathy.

CDR3 DNA sequence: TGTGCCACCAGTGACCCTACTAGCGGGTGGGATGAGCAGTTCTTC. It specifies CATSDPTSGWDEQFF. V usage is TRBV24-1 and J usage is TRBJ2-1, with 9 bases identical to TRBD2. The V gene's germline CDR1 is KGHDR and CDR2 SFDVKD. The CDR3 length is 15 residues. V dropped 4 bases and J dropped 8; count of bases not matched to a gene: 8.